A single sample is the source of the 9 T cell receptor beta chains below, sequenced in a study of cytomegalovirus exposure and HLA in healthy donors. Primers: 60 Vbeta forward and 13 Jbeta reverse. Only in-frame clones appear in the TCRdb table, and some are missing; sequencing was by immunoSEQ multiplex PCR. The table lists roughly 77,000 clones, under 80% of them singletons. Sequencing used PBMCs. The source is a woman in her 50s in good health and CMV-seropositive.

The chain combines TRBV6-6 with TRBJ2-7; TRBD2 aligns across 11 bases. The CDR3 loop spans 15 amino acids. Per germline, CDR1 MNHNY and CDR2 SVGAGI (reference sequence). After removal of 2 bases from V and 5 bases from J, the junction contained 5 bases not matched to a gene. CDR3 sequence (DNA): TGTGCCAGCAGTTACGGTAGCGGGGGGGCCCACGAGCAGTACGTC. It translates to CASSYGSGGAHEQYV.

The CDR3: CASSGENTEAFF. As DNA, the CDR3 is TGTGCCAGCAGCGGGGAGAACACTGAAGCTTTCTTT. V gene TRBV2 combines with J gene TRBJ1-1, with D uncertain. Germline values: CDR1 SNHLY, CDR2 FYNNEI. V was clipped by 6 bases and J by 1 base, with 6 bases between them. This CDR3 contains 12 residues.

This sequence joins TRBV6-5 and TRBJ2-7, with no clear D. Germline V gene data show CDR1 as MNHEY and CDR2 as SVGAGI. Deletions cut 4 bases from V and 6 bases from J, with 10 bases between. This CDR3 is 12 amino acids long. As DNA, the CDR3 is TGTGCCAGCAGTTCCCGAGAGGTCGAGCAGTACTTC. Amino acids: CASSSREVEQYF.

V gene TRBV6-6 combines with J gene TRBJ1-1, with a tentative D call TRBD1 (5 bases). Trimming removed 2 bases at V and 5 bases at J, with 9 bases between. The CDR3 length is 13 residues. Germline loops: CDR1 MNHNY, CDR2 SVGAGI (reference sequence). The DNA of the CDR3 is TGTGCCAGCAGTTACACCCGGGGGACTGAAGCTTTCTTT. Amino acid sequence: CASSYTRGTEAFF.

This clone was picked up a small number of times. The chain uses TRBV21-1 and TRBJ2-2; the table gives TRBD2 as D, unverified against the DNA. TRBV21-1 is designated a pseudogene. The CDR3 is 18 residues long. The CDR3 DNA reads as TGTGCCAGCAGCAAAGAGACGGGCGGGGGGGAATCCACCGGGGAGCTGTTTTTT. Translation gives CASSKETGGGESTGELFF.

The chain uses TRBV19 and TRBJ1-2; D gene ambiguous. V dropped 8 bases and J dropped 6 bases, with 7 bases sitting between them. Germline loops: CDR1 LNHDA, CDR2 SQIVND (reference sequence). This CDR3 comprises 10 residues. Here the CDR3 DNA reads TGTGCCAGTTACGGGGATGGCTACACCTTC. Protein product: CASYGDGYTF.

This chain uses TRBV7-9 with TRBJ2-2; 15 bases match TRBD2. Germline CDR1 reads SEHNR; CDR2 reads FQNEAQ (reference sequence). V was pared by 1 base and J by 5 bases, with 8 bases of the junction left unmatched. This CDR3 contains 19 residues. DNA for the CDR3: TGTGCCAGCAGCTTAGTCGGACTAGCGGGGGGGCCGCGAACCGGGGAGCTGTTTTTT. It specifies CASSLVGLAGGPRTGELFF.

The count of this clone is one. CDR3 amino acids: CASSQGHGLTETQYF. As DNA, the CDR3 is TGCGCCAGCAGCCAGGGACACGGCCTTACCGAGACCCAGTACTTC. The chain employs TRBV4-1 and TRBJ2-5; a weak D match, TRBD1 (6 bases). This CDR3 has 15 residues. Trimming stripped 3 bases from V and 5 bases from J, with 16 bases between. CDR1 and CDR2 (germline): MGHRA, YSYEKL.

This clone has just a few counts. The chain links TRBV20-1 to TRBJ1-1; D gene uncertain. V was clipped by 5 bases and J by 3 bases, with 7 bases between them. The germline V gene has CDR1 DFQATT and CDR2 SNEGSKA (reference sequence). The CDR3 extends over 11 amino acids. As DNA, the CDR3 is TGCAGTGCTGAATGGCACACTGAAGCTTTCTTT. It codes for CSAEWHTEAFF.